Below, 20 T cell receptor beta chains from the same sample are listed, as sequenced in a study of cytomegalovirus exposure and HLA in healthy donors. A multiplex PCR was run with 60 Vbeta primers and 13 Jbeta primers. Assay: immunoSEQ multiplex PCR; the TCRdb copy retains only in-frame clones and omits some. This table has under 150,000 clones, 77% appearing once. The sample consisted of PBMCs. Receptors were obtained from a woman aged 55 to 70 in good health and CMV-seronegative.

The V gene is TRBV6-6, the J gene TRBJ2-1; the match to TRBD2 covers 11 bases. The CDR3 contains 14 residues. CDR1 is MNHNY, CDR2 SVGAGI, per germline (reference sequence). Losses at the gene ends were 7 bases for V and 7 bases for J; bases not matched to a gene: 6. CDR3 in DNA: TGTGCCAGCAATAGCGGGGGGGCTGCAAATGAGCAGTTCTTC. Translation: CASNSGGAANEQFF.

The chain links TRBV30 to TRBJ2-1; 12 positions agree with TRBD2. Germline assignment: CDR1 GTSNPN and CDR2 SVGIG (reference sequence). The CDR3 consists of 16 residues. The V and J ends lost 3 bases and 7 bases, in that order; junction bases with no gene match: 10. CDR3: CAWSGPLAGGRNEQFF. The CDR3 DNA reads as TGTGCCTGGAGCGGGCCCCTAGCGGGGGGGCGTAATGAGCAGTTCTTC.

The chain couples TRBV10-3 to TRBJ2-7; tentatively, D is TRBD1 (6 bases). CDR1 is ENHRY and CDR2 is SYGVKD in the germline V gene. The V end lost 1 base, the J end lost 5 bases, and 15 bases lay between the germline ends. CDR3 size: 15 residues. This chain's CDR3 is CAISEWDNNPHEQYF. CDR3 in DNA: TGTGCCATCAGTGAGTGGGACAATAACCCACACGAGCAGTACTTC.

The chain employs TRBV19 and TRBJ1-5; weak D call: TRBD1 (5 bases). The CDR3 extends over 16 amino acids. V lost 5 bases, J lost 0 bases, and 14 bases lay in between. The V gene's germline CDR1 is LNHDA and CDR2 SQIVND (reference sequence). In nucleotides, the CDR3 is TGTGCCAGTAGTGTCCAGGGAGGCTATAGCAATCAGCCCCAGCATTTT. Translated, it gives CASSVQGGYSNQPQHF.

The chain is built from TRBV6-5 and TRBJ1-5; D is perhaps TRBD1 (5 bases). Germline V gene data show CDR1 as MNHEY and CDR2 as SVGAGI. Trimming pared 6 bases from V and 0 bases from J, leaving 12 bases between. This CDR3 contains 15 residues. CDR3: CASRSQGLSNQPQHF. The DNA for the CDR3 is TGTGCCAGCAGATCCCAGGGACTTAGCAATCAGCCCCAGCATTTT.

This clone was counted a single time. The V gene is TRBV7-9, the J gene TRBJ1-5; 9 bases fit TRBD1. J lost 6 bases, V lost 5 bases, and 8 bases had no gene match. Per germline, CDR1 SEHNR and CDR2 FQNEAQ (reference sequence). The CDR3 runs 15 residues. The CDR3, as DNA: TGTGCCAGCAGCCCGGACAGGGGAGGGATTCAGCCCCAGCATTTT. Its protein is CASSPDRGGIQPQHF. The entire variable domain, with the rest obtained from reference TRBV7-9 and TRBJ1-5, is as follows: DTGVSQNPRHKITKRGQNVTFRCDPISEHNRLYWYRQTLGQGPEFLTYFQNEAQLEKSRLLSDRFSAERPKGSFSTLEIQRTEQGDSAMYLCASSPDRGGIQPQHFGDGTRLSIL.

V usage is TRBV10-3 and J usage is TRBJ1-1, with 10 bases that match TRBD1. Looked up from germline, CDR1 is ENHRY and CDR2 is SYGVKD. This CDR3 is built from 17 residues. J was trimmed by 1 base and V by 0 bases; bases with no gene match: 5. The CDR3 DNA reads as TGTGCCATCAGTGAGTCGACCCGGACAGGGGGGAACACTGAAGCTTTCTTT. Amino acid sequence: CAISESTRTGGNTEAFF.

J is TRBJ1-6 and V is TRBV14, with a weak D call TRBD1 (5 bases). V was cut by 2 bases and J by 4 bases, with 15 bases left in between. CDR3 length equals 17 residues. Germline loops: CDR1 SGHDN, CDR2 FVKESK. The CDR3 nucleotides are TGTGCCAGCAGCCAAAAAGGGGCCGGACCGTATAATTCACCCCTCCACTTT. It yields the protein CASSQKGAGPYNSPLHF. Looking up the rest from reference TRBV14 and TRBJ1-6 gives the full variable domain: EAGVTQFPSHSVIEKGQTVTLRCDPISGHDNLYWYRRVMGKEIKFLLHFVKESKQDESGMPNNRFLAERTGGTYSTLKVQPAELEDSGVYFCASSQKGAGPYNSPLHFGNGTRLTVT.

This clone was counted only a few times. V gene TRBV15 combines with J gene TRBJ2-5, with D maybe TRBD2 (7 bases). CDR1 and CDR2 from the germline V gene are LNHNV and YYDKDF (reference sequence). The CDR3 covers 21 residues. V lost 3 bases and J lost 5, with 34 bases in between. The CDR3 DNA sequence: TGTGCCACCAGCAGGGGGGAGTTTGGGGGCGGGAGATCGTCGCGTGGGGAGACCCAGTACTTC. Translation gives CATSRGEFGGGRSSRGETQYF.

The V and J genes are TRBV18 and TRBJ2-5; TRBD2 might be the D (6 bases). Germline V CDR1 and CDR2: KGHSH, LQKENI. Trimming cost V 3 bases and J 3 bases, with 11 bases left between them. CDR3 length equals 14 residues. This CDR3 is CASSPRGGEETQYF. The CDR3, as DNA: TGTGCCAGCTCACCGAGGGGCGGGGAAGAGACCCAGTACTTC.

The genes are TRBV6-1 and TRBJ2-7, with 7 bases identical to TRBD2. The CDR3 totals 16 residues. Losses at the gene ends were 4 bases for V and 3 bases for J; bases not matched to a gene: 12. The germline gives CDR1 MNHNS, CDR2 SASEGT. The CDR3 region has the DNA TGTGCCAGCAGTGCATTATCTAGCGGACATCTCTACGAGCAGTACTTC. It codes for CASSALSSGHLYEQYF.

This chain connects TRBV7-7 to TRBJ2-2; tentatively, D is TRBD1 (6 bases). The CDR3 has 14 residues. Germline V gene data show CDR1 as SSHAT and CDR2 as FNYEAQ (reference sequence). With 5 bases removed from V and 6 bases from J, the gap between germline ends came to 13 bases. The CDR3 loop reads CASSQVQGPGELFF. CDR3 DNA: TGTGCCAGCAGCCAGGTCCAGGGGCCCGGGGAGCTGTTTTTT.

The V and J genes are TRBV12-5 and TRBJ2-5; TRBD2 matches at 11 bases. The CDR3 runs 15 residues. Germline CDR1 is LGHNT and CDR2 is FRNRAP. J was trimmed by 3 bases and V by 4 bases; bases with no gene match: 4. The CDR3 DNA sequence: TGTGCTAGTGGTTGGGGACTAGCGGAGAAAGAGACCCAGTACTTC. It encodes CASGWGLAEKETQYF. The full variable domain, rest sourced from reference TRBV12-5 and TRBJ2-5, is DARVTQTPRHKVTEMGQEVTMRCQPILGHNTVFWYRQTMMQGLELLAYFRNRAPLDDSGMPKDRFSAEMPDATLATLKIQPSEPRDSAVYFCASGWGLAEKETQYFGPGTRLLVL.

This clone occurred a few times. This chain connects TRBV11-1 to TRBJ2-1; D gene uncertain. The germline V and J ends were trimmed by 5 bases and 4 bases, with 12 bases remaining between them. This CDR3 comprises 14 residues. CDR1 is SGHAT, CDR2 FQDESV, per germline (reference sequence). CDR3 in amino acids: CASSPQFGYNEQFF. CDR3 bases: TGTGCCAGCAGCCCACAGTTCGGTTACAATGAGCAGTTCTTC.

Only a few counts were recorded for this clone. The V call is TRBV30, the J call TRBJ1-6; no clear D gene. CDR3 size: 11 residues. V was trimmed by 0 bases and J by 14 bases, leaving 8 bases between them. The germline V gene has CDR1 GTSNPN and CDR2 SVGIG (reference sequence). The CDR3 DNA is TGTGCCTGGAGTGTAGCTTTGGCCCTCCACTTT. As protein: CAWSVALALHF. Full variable domain (missing parts from reference TRBV30 and TRBJ1-6): SQTIHQWPATLVQPVGSPLSLECTVEGTSNPNLYWYRQAAGRGLQLLFYSVGIGQISSEVPQNLSASRPQDRQFILSSKKLLLSDSGFYLCAWSVALALHFGNGTRLTVT.

The V and J genes are TRBV5-1 and TRBJ2-5; 7 nucleotides align to TRBD1. The CDR3 spans 15 residues. J gave up 1 base and V 3 bases, and 6 bases lay outside the gene matches. CDR1 is SGHRS, CDR2 YFSETQ, per germline. The CDR3 coding sequence is TGCGCCAGCAGCTCTCAACAGGGGCCCCAAGAGACCCAGTACTTC. This gives the protein CASSSQQGPQETQYF.

The chain joins TRBV6-1 to TRBJ2-1, with D perhaps TRBD2 (7 bases). The CDR3 runs to 17 residues. CDR1 MNHNS and CDR2 SASEGT come from the germline V gene. The germline V and J ends were trimmed by 2 bases and 4 bases, with 18 bases remaining between them. CDR3: CASSEPSRGGFYNEQFF. In DNA, the CDR3 is TGTGCCAGCAGTGAACCATCGAGGGGGGGATTTTACAATGAGCAGTTCTTC.

The rearrangement joins TRBV7-9 to TRBJ2-2; D is unresolved. The CDR3 contains 16 residues. Germline loops: CDR1 SEHNR, CDR2 FQNEAQ (reference sequence). Trimming stripped 4 bases from V and 5 bases from J, with 17 bases between. Here the CDR3 reads CASSSIASRGTGELFF. The CDR3 bases are TGTGCCAGCAGCTCGATAGCCTCGCGTGGGACCGGGGAGCTGTTTTTT.

The chain couples TRBV15 to TRBJ1-3, with 9 bases lining up with TRBD1. The length of the CDR3 is 17 residues. The trim removed 0 bases at V and 4 bases at J, leaving 7 bases unmatched. CDR1 and CDR2 (germline): LNHNV, YYDKDF (reference sequence). CDR3 DNA: TGTGCCACCAGCAGAGATCTCGGACAGGGGTTAGGAAACACCATATATTTT. This translates into CATSRDLGQGLGNTIYF. Based on the CDR3 plus reference TRBV15 and TRBJ1-3, the full variable domain is DAMVIQNPRYQVTQFGKPVTLSCSQTLNHNVMYWYQQKSSQAPKLLFHYYDKDFNNEADTPDNFQSRRPNTSFCFLDIRSPGLGDTAMYLCATSRDLGQGLGNTIYFGEGSWLTVV.

This clone was found once. The J gene is TRBJ2-1, the V gene TRBV29-1; 8 positions match TRBD1. The CDR3 spans 12 residues. Per the germline V gene, CDR1 is SQVTM and CDR2 is ANQGSEA. V shed 4 bases, J shed 6 bases, and the junction held 2 bases outside the gene matches. CDR3 residues: CSVVDRANEQFF. The CDR3 DNA reads TGCAGCGTTGTGGACAGGGCCAATGAGCAGTTCTTC.